The entry below describes one TCR beta chain. V lost 3 bases and J 3 bases, leaving 11 bases between the germline ends. This CDR3 contains 14 residues. Germline V CDR1 and CDR2: KGHSH, LQKENI. The table came from immunoSEQ multiplex PCR; TCRdb's copy has only in-frame clones and leaves some out. The sample comprises tens of thousands of clones, 89% of which are singletons, and around 0.51% rests with the top ten. This record comes from a study of T cell changes during pregnancy in multiple sclerosis. This material consisted of CD4+ T cells from peripheral blood mononuclear cells, taken in the first trimester of pregnancy. The receptor was derived from a female donor with multiple sclerosis, enrolled in a pregnancy study. The gene calls are TRBV18 and TRBJ1-1; a weak D match, TRBD1 (5 bases). The CDR3 here is CASSPTGGDTEAFF. As DNA, the CDR3 is TGTGCCAGCTCACCGACCGGGGGTGACACTGAAGCTTTCTTT.